These 29 T cell receptor beta chains were all obtained from the same sample, sequenced in a study of T cells in Graves' hyperthyroidism and ophthalmopathy. TCR beta CDR3 region amplification was performed from RNA transcripts. First-round RT-PCR with HTBI primers amplified the TCR CDR3 region. TCRdb re-analysed the multiplex PCR reads in MiXCR, keeping a single row per CDR3 protein. The table records hundreds of thousands of distinct CDR3 sequences, roughly 40% of them present only once. Input material: blood. These receptors originate from a young man with Graves' hyperthyroidism.

This clonotype appeared a few times. The chain employs TRBV20-1 and TRBJ1-3; weak D call: TRBD1 (6 bases). The V gene's germline CDR1 is DFQATT and CDR2 SNEGSKA (reference sequence). V shed 0 bases and J shed 2 bases, with 8 bases lying between them. CDR3 length: 14 amino acids. The DNA of the CDR3 is TGCAGTGCTAGAGAAGGGGGTACTGGAAACACCATATATTTT. Residues: CSAREGGTGNTIYF.

At least ten counts were recorded for this clonotype. The chain combines TRBV4-2 with TRBJ2-2; TRBD1 might be the D (5 bases). Germline CDR1 LGHNA, CDR2 YNFKEQ. With 1 base removed from V and 7 bases from J, the gap between germline ends came to 10 bases. This CDR3 is 14 amino acids long. CDR3 in DNA: TGTGCCAGCAGCCAAGCGCTAGGGGACGGGGAGCTGTTTTTT. It encodes CASSQALGDGELFF.

As to this clonotype: Being one base from a much bigger clone, this may be a read error. Likely a read error: the CDR3 ends without its conserved phenylalanine or tryptophan. The rearrangement uses TRBV2 and TRBJ1-1, with TRBD1 as a possible D gene (5 bases). The CDR3 totals 13 residues. Germline V CDR1 and CDR2: SNHLY, FYNNEI. The V gene lost 4 bases and the J gene lost 5 bases, with 11 bases spanning the gap. In nucleotides, the CDR3 is TGTGCCAGCAGTGGAGGTTGGGGGACTGAAGCTTTCCTT. Translated, it gives CASSGGWGTEAFL.

This sequence joins TRBV2 and TRBJ2-5; 7 bases are a match to TRBD2. V trimming: 7 bases; J trimming: 4 bases; junction bases outside the gene matches: 12. Germline V lookup: CDR1 SNHLY, CDR2 FYNNEI. The CDR3 runs to 15 residues. CDR3 in DNA: TGTGCCAGCACCCAGAGAGCGGGATCGGCAGAGACCCAGTACTTC. This translates into CASTQRAGSAETQYF.

Ten or more counts support this clonotype. CDR3 DNA: TGCAGCGTTTATAGGGCGGGCACTGAAGCTTTCTTT. This gives the protein CSVYRAGTEAFF. This chain connects TRBV29-1 to TRBJ1-1; D not certain. CDR3 length: 12 amino acids. The V and J ends lost 5 bases and 4 bases respectively, with 11 bases between them. Germline assignment: CDR1 SQVTM and CDR2 ANQGSEA.

This clonotype was seen more than once but under ten times. The CDR3 DNA is TGCAGTGCTATCGACTCCGGGACGATGACTATGAATTCACCCCTCCACTTT. It translates to CSAIDSGTMTMNSPLHF. V and J are TRBV20-1 and TRBJ1-6; D is perhaps TRBD1 (5 bases). The ends were cut back, 4 bases at V and 7 bases at J, with 23 bases in the middle. This CDR3 has 17 residues. Germline V gene data show CDR1 as DFQATT and CDR2 as SNEGSKA (reference sequence).

The V and J genes are TRBV2 and TRBJ2-2, with D possibly matching TRBD2 (5 bases). This CDR3 spans 16 amino acids. With 5 bases removed from V and 2 bases from J, the gap between germline ends came to 15 bases. Per the germline V gene, CDR1 is SNHLY and CDR2 is FYNNEI. The CDR3 nucleotides read TGTGCCAGCAGTTCTCCTAGCAGCCGTAACACCGGGGAGCTGTTTTTT. Its translation: CASSSPSSRNTGELFF.

This clonotype was found many times. J is TRBJ1-1 and V is TRBV2; the D is unclear. Per the germline V gene, CDR1 is SNHLY and CDR2 is FYNNEI. The CDR3 is made up of 12 amino acids. Trimming removed 5 bases from V and 3 bases from J, with 7 bases in between. This CDR3 is CASSKFDTEAFF. The CDR3 DNA reads as TGTGCCAGCAGTAAGTTCGACACTGAAGCTTTCTTT. The entire variable domain, with the rest obtained from reference TRBV2 and TRBJ1-1, is as follows: EPEVTQTPSHQVTQMGQEVILRCVPISNHLYFYWYRQILGQKVEFLVSFYNNEISEKSEIFDDQFSVERPDGSNFTLKIRSTKLEDSAMYFCASSKFDTEAFFGQGTRLTVV.

The CDR3 DNA follows: TGTGCCAGCAGCTTATTGGGGGAGGGGTCTGAAGCTTTCTTT. Amino acids: CASSLLGEGSEAFF. This sequence joins TRBV7-2 and TRBJ1-1, with D tentatively TRBD1 (5 bases). V was shortened by 2 bases and J by 6 bases, with 13 bases between the two germline ends. The germline V gene has CDR1 SGHTA and CDR2 FQGNSA. This CDR3 comprises 14 residues.

In this sample, this clonotype turned up a few times. The chain carries TRBV12-3 or TRBV12-4 and TRBJ1-6; D may be TRBD1 (5 bases). Trimming stripped 6 bases from V and 6 bases from J, with 15 bases between. This CDR3 is built from 15 residues. The CDR3 here is CASSQIGVRNSPLHF. CDR3 DNA: TGTGCCAGCAGCCAAATAGGGGTTCGTAATTCACCCCTCCACTTT.

The sample holds many counts of this clonotype. The chain has TRBV10-3 and TRBJ1-1; D is perhaps TRBD1 (5 bases). Germline V gene sequence: CDR1 ENHRY, CDR2 SYGVKD. V lost 2 bases, J lost 6 bases, and 13 bases lay in between. The CDR3 spans 14 residues. CDR3 in amino acids: CAISEAGGGSEAFF. The CDR3 bases are TGTGCCATCAGTGAGGCGGGGGGGGGATCTGAAGCTTTCTTT.

This clonotype was found a few times. The chain links TRBV9 to TRBJ2-7; TRBD1 aligns across 9 bases. The CDR3 runs to 16 residues. The V gene's germline CDR1 is SGDLS and CDR2 YYNGEE. V dropped 1 base and J dropped 4; count of bases not matched to a gene: 9. The CDR3 coding sequence is TGTGCCAGCAGCGTACCCAGGGACAGGGCCTTTTACGAGCAGTACTTC. Protein product: CASSVPRDRAFYEQYF.

The V call is TRBV19, the J call TRBJ2-5; 9 bases are shared with TRBD2. The CDR3 is 16 amino acids. Germline values: CDR1 LNHDA, CDR2 SQIVND (reference sequence). J lost 3 bases, V lost 4 bases, and 9 bases had no gene match. CDR3 in DNA: TGTGCCAGTAGTAAAGGGACTAGCCGTTTAGAAGAGACCCAGTACTTC. Encoded protein: CASSKGTSRLEETQYF.

The sample holds many counts of this clonotype. J is TRBJ2-2 and V is TRBV9; 9 bases are a match to TRBD2. Losses at the gene ends were 2 bases for V and 3 bases for J; bases not matched to a gene: 5. CDR1 is SGDLS and CDR2 is YYNGEE in the germline V gene. The CDR3 covers 16 residues. The CDR3 region has the DNA TGTGCCAGCAGCGTGAGCGGGAGGCCGGACACCGGGGAGCTGTTTTTT. Amino acids: CASSVSGRPDTGELFF.

This clonotype was picked up many times. The chain couples TRBV20-1 to TRBJ1-4; D call uncertain. The length of the CDR3 is 13 residues. The V gene's germline CDR1 is DFQATT and CDR2 SNEGSKA (reference sequence). The V end lost 0 bases, the J end lost 8 bases, and 10 bases lay between the germline ends. Here the CDR3 DNA reads TGCAGTGCTAGAGAGGTGGACGGAGAAAAACTGTTTTTT. The encoded protein is CSAREVDGEKLFF.

This clonotype was recorded at least ten times. The V call is TRBV2, the J call TRBJ1-1, with 8 bases aligning to TRBD1. In germline, CDR1 is SNHLY, CDR2 FYNNEI. This CDR3 is 16 amino acids long. The V gene end was trimmed by 3 bases and the J gene end by 3 bases; junction bases not matched to a gene: 9. This CDR3 reads CASSDSAGGAHTEAFF. For the CDR3, the DNA is TGTGCCAGCAGTGACTCCGCAGGGGGCGCGCACACTGAAGCTTTCTTT.

The sample holds a few counts of this clonotype. This sequence joins TRBV7-3 and TRBJ2-5; 10 nucleotides line up with TRBD2. CDR3 size: 16 residues. In germline, CDR1 is SGHTA, CDR2 FQGTGA. J lost 4 bases, V lost 5 bases, and 10 bases had no gene match. Here the CDR3 DNA reads TGTGCCAGCAGCACCAGTAGCGGGAGGTGGGGAGAGACCCAGTACTTC. This codes for CASSTSSGRWGETQYF.

The chain has TRBV7-9 and TRBJ2-5, with 7 bases matching TRBD1. CDR1 and CDR2 from the germline V gene are SEHNR and FQNEAQ (reference sequence). CDR3 length equals 15 residues. Trimming removed 3 bases from V and 2 bases from J; junction bases left unmatched: 6. For the CDR3, the DNA is TGTGCCAGCAGCTTTACGGGCAGGGGGCAAGAGACCCAGTACTTC. Protein sequence: CASSFTGRGQETQYF.

This clonotype came up many times. The genes are TRBV7-2 and TRBJ1-1; D unclear. This CDR3 region has 11 residues. V lost 5 bases to trimming and J lost 9 bases, with 10 bases between them. CDR1 and CDR2 (germline): SGHTA, FQGNSA. CDR3 in amino acids: CASSQVGKAFF. Here the CDR3 DNA reads TGTGCCAGCAGCCAAGTGGGGAAAGCTTTCTTT.

In this sample, this clonotype turned up many times. The rearrangement joins TRBV29-1 to TRBJ1-1; D gene ambiguous. Germline V gene sequence: CDR1 SQVTM, CDR2 ANQGSEA. V lost 0 bases and J lost 5, with 10 bases in between. The CDR3 is made up of 13 amino acids. CDR3 coding DNA: TGCAGCGTTGAAGATGGGATCCTTACTGAAGCTTTCTTT. Amino acid sequence: CSVEDGILTEAFF.

The table lists this clonotype with many counts. The chain couples TRBV5-1 to TRBJ1-1, with a weak D call TRBD1 (6 bases). The CDR3 covers 14 residues. Germline V gene data show CDR1 as SGHRS and CDR2 as YFSETQ. Trimming shortened V by 2 bases and J by 1 base, and 9 bases separated the two germline ends. The CDR3 DNA follows: TGCGCCAGCAGCTTTGAACAGGGGAACACTGAAGCTTTCTTT. Its translation: CASSFEQGNTEAFF.

This clonotype was detected only a few times. The rearrangement uses TRBV9 and TRBJ1-1, with D unclear. This CDR3 is 16 amino acids long. V lost 0 bases, J lost 3 bases, and 15 bases lay in between. Germline loops: CDR1 SGDLS, CDR2 YYNGEE. The CDR3 spells CASSVGLRERDTEAFF. As DNA, the CDR3 is TGTGCCAGCAGCGTAGGGTTGAGGGAGCGGGACACTGAAGCTTTCTTT.

This clonotype has more than one count but fewer than ten. This chain uses TRBV24-1 with TRBJ2-5, with D perhaps matching TRBD2 (7 bases). Germline CDR1 is KGHDR and CDR2 is SFDVKD. V was trimmed by 1 base and J by 3 bases, leaving 17 bases between them. This CDR3 is built from 17 residues. CDR3 nucleotides: TGTGCCACCAGTGATTTTGCGGGGGCAGGGATAAAAGAGACCCAGTACTTC. Amino acid sequence: CATSDFAGAGIKETQYF.

This clonotype was seen a few times. The V and J genes are TRBV7-2 and TRBJ2-5; D not certain. CDR1 is SGHTA, CDR2 FQGNSA, per germline. This CDR3 spans 14 amino acids. V was pared by 2 bases and J by 7 bases, with 14 bases between. CDR3 region: CASSLFEFNPTQYF. The CDR3 DNA reads as TGTGCCAGCAGCTTATTCGAGTTTAACCCGACCCAGTACTTC. Full variable domain (rest looked up from reference TRBV7-2 and TRBJ2-5): GAGVSQSPSNKVTEKGKDVELRCDPISGHTALYWYRQSLGQGLEFLIYFQGNSAPDKSGLPSDRFSAERTGGSVSTLTIQRTQQEDSAVYLCASSLFEFNPTQYFGPGTRLLVL.

This clonotype occurred many times. This chain connects TRBV7-9 to TRBJ1-1, with D possibly being TRBD1 (6 bases). Germline CDR1 SEHNR, CDR2 FQNEAQ (reference sequence). V was cut by 6 bases and J by 1 base, with 12 bases left in between. The CDR3 runs to 14 residues. The CDR3 loop is CASRVTGPNTEAFF. In DNA form, the CDR3 reads TGTGCCAGCAGGGTTACAGGGCCGAACACTGAAGCTTTCTTT.

The CDR3 bases are TGTGCCAGCAGCCAAGATAGTTCAGGGGCTGGCTACACCTTC. Translating it yields CASSQDSSGAGYTF. V gene TRBV9 combines with J gene TRBJ1-2; the D gene is possibly TRBD1 (6 bases). CDR3 length: 14 amino acids. Germline lookup yields CDR1 SGDLS and CDR2 YYNGEE. V was clipped by 4 bases and J by 7 bases, with 17 bases between them.

The chain combines TRBV9 with TRBJ1-1; D perhaps matches TRBD1 (5 bases). The CDR3 consists of 13 residues. The germline CDR1 and CDR2 sequences are SGDLS and YYNGEE. The V gene lost 2 bases and the J gene lost 5 bases, with 10 bases spanning the gap. CDR3 region: CASSVGGETEAFF. The CDR3, as DNA: TGTGCCAGCAGCGTGGGGGGGGAGACTGAAGCTTTCTTT.

This clonotype was found many times. This sequence joins TRBV2 and TRBJ1-1, with a weak D call TRBD1 (6 bases). V gave up 1 base and J gave up 1 base, with 7 bases separating them. CDR3 length equals 14 residues. Germline lookup yields CDR1 SNHLY and CDR2 FYNNEI. This CDR3 is CASSEGRGNTEAFF. Here the CDR3 DNA reads TGTGCCAGCAGTGAAGGCAGGGGGAACACTGAAGCTTTCTTT.

This clonotype showed up many times. V is TRBV29-1 and J is TRBJ2-7, with no clear D. This CDR3 has 12 residues. CDR1 is SQVTM, CDR2 ANQGSEA, per germline. V was pared by 6 bases and J by 2 bases, with 11 bases between. CDR3 DNA sequence: TGCAGCGTGGCGACCGCTACCTACGAGCAGTACTTC. As protein: CSVATATYEQYF.